The clone carrying this TCR beta chain was seen a few times. Its target is not known. The data are from a study of somatic mutations in cytotoxic T cells in rheumatoid arthritis. Study-wide context: Patient blood (about 29 ml EDTA) was drawn right after diagnosis, before any treatment. Study observations and caveats: An age-related increase in CD8+ clonality was seen in rheumatoid arthritis patients but not in healthy controls.

V was trimmed by 5 bases and J by 5 bases, leaving 6 bases between them. This CDR3 contains 12 residues. Per the germline V gene, CDR1 is PRHDT and CDR2 is FYEKMQ (reference sequence). Using positive magnetic bead selection on an AutoMACS, CD4+ and CD8+ cells were isolated, after which their purity was checked by flow cytometry. Authors' processing steps: After comparison against published virus-specific TCRB sequences, only a few of the patient CD8+ clones larger than 1% turned out to match them. TCRdb's table, derived via immunoSEQ multiplex PCR, lists solely in-frame clones and lacks some. V and J calls and clone size are as listed in that table; D and trimming were resolved from the DNA. Counted here are approximately 5,200 clones, about 82% occurring once; the ten biggest clones make up around 49%.

The rearrangement uses TRBV13 and TRBJ2-2; D not certain. The origin of this receptor is a woman in her forties or fifties with rheumatoid arthritis. Sequencing was carried out using CD8+ T cells sorted from blood. In DNA, the CDR3 is TGTGCCAGCAGCGACAAGACCGGGGAGCTGTTTTTT. This encodes CASSDKTGELFF.